The rows below give T cell receptor beta chains drawn from one sample of a study of T cell responses to AZD1222 COVID-19 vaccine. Profiled with immunoSEQ multiplex PCR; TCRdb holds only in-frame clones, not every one. Among 100,000 to 150,000 clones listed, around 91% were seen once. Sequenced here: peripheral blood, sampled on day 0 of MenACWY control vaccination. The receptors stem from an adult in good health. The CDR3 runs from the conserved cysteine through the conserved F or W. Each record gives: D gene, clone size, V gene, J gene, CDR3 protein, CDR3 DNA. The D gene is left open where the match is weak. The size of a clone is reported for some rows only, either as once, few or many, or as a class for expanded clones.

d_call: -; clone_size: -; v_call: TRBV11-2; j_call: TRBJ1-6; cdr3_aa: CASSLVVAAGGSPLHF; cdr3_nt: TGTGCCAGCAGCTTAGTGGTGGCTGCCGGGGGTTCACCCCTCCACTTT
d_call: -; clone_size: -; v_call: TRBV6-5; j_call: TRBJ2-1; cdr3_aa: CASTNTKNGEQFF; cdr3_nt: TGTGCCAGTACTAATACCAAGAACGGGGAGCAGTTCTTC
d_call: -; clone_size: once; v_call: TRBV7-9; j_call: TRBJ2-5; cdr3_aa: CASSLSLRNQETQYF; cdr3_nt: TGTGCCAGCAGCTTAAGTTTAAGGAATCAAGAGACCCAGTACTTC
d_call: TRBD1; clone_size: -; v_call: TRBV7-9; j_call: TRBJ1-2; cdr3_aa: CASTPGGNYGYTF; cdr3_nt: TGTGCCAGCACCCCAGGGGGCAACTATGGCTACACCTTC
d_call: -; clone_size: -; v_call: TRBV5-8; j_call: TRBJ1-2; cdr3_aa: CASTNGQTGYGYTF; cdr3_nt: TGTGCCAGCACCAATGGCCAGACAGGCTATGGCTACACCTTC
d_call: -; clone_size: once; v_call: TRBV27; j_call: TRBJ2-7; cdr3_aa: CASSPLGYEQYF; cdr3_nt: TGTGCCAGCAGCCCCCTCGGCTACGAGCAGTACTTC
d_call: TRBD1; clone_size: -; v_call: TRBV10-3; j_call: TRBJ2-7; cdr3_aa: CAISEAQGVSYEQYF; cdr3_nt: TGTGCCATCAGTGAGGCCCAGGGGGTAAGCTACGAGCAGTACTTC
d_call: TRBD2; clone_size: -; v_call: TRBV18; j_call: TRBJ2-2; cdr3_aa: CASSPLASGSSGELFF; cdr3_nt: TGTGCCAGCTCACCATTGGCTAGCGGGAGCTCCGGGGAGCTGTTTTTT
d_call: -; clone_size: -; v_call: TRBV7-8; j_call: TRBJ2-1; cdr3_aa: CASSLDGEAYNEQFF; cdr3_nt: TGTGCCAGCAGCCTAGATGGGGAGGCCTACAATGAGCAGTTCTTC
d_call: TRBD1; clone_size: few; v_call: TRBV5-7; j_call: TRBJ1-1; cdr3_aa: CASSTMDRGGRNTEAFF; cdr3_nt: TGTGCCAGCAGCACAATGGACAGGGGTGGTCGGAACACTGAAGCTTTCTTT
d_call: TRBD2; clone_size: -; v_call: TRBV4-2; j_call: TRBJ2-1; cdr3_aa: CASSQLRGGSDNEQFF; cdr3_nt: TGTGCCAGCAGCCAACTGCGGGGGGGCAGTGACAATGAGCAGTTCTTC
d_call: -; clone_size: -; v_call: TRBV21-1; j_call: TRBJ2-2; cdr3_aa: CASSTRTLIQVPGELFF; cdr3_nt: TGTGCCAGCAGCACGAGGACTCTTATCCAGGTCCCCGGGGAGCTGTTTTTT
d_call: -; clone_size: -; v_call: TRBV6-2/TRBV6-3; j_call: TRBJ1-1; cdr3_aa: CASSYLGNTEAFF; cdr3_nt: TGTGCCAGCAGTTACCTCGGGAACACTGAAGCTTTCTTT
d_call: -; clone_size: -; v_call: TRBV3-1/TRBV3-2; j_call: TRBJ2-7; cdr3_aa: CASSPGYYEQYF; cdr3_nt: TGTGCCAGCAGCCCCGGATACTACGAGCAGTACTTC
d_call: TRBD1; clone_size: few; v_call: TRBV7-9; j_call: TRBJ2-7; cdr3_aa: CASSPFDRVGEQYF; cdr3_nt: TGTGCCAGCAGCCCCTTCGACAGGGTAGGCGAGCAGTACTTC
d_call: -; clone_size: -; v_call: TRBV27; j_call: TRBJ1-6; cdr3_aa: CASSFWDHRVSYNSPLHF; cdr3_nt: TGTGCCAGCAGTTTCTGGGACCACAGGGTCTCCTATAATTCACCCCTCCACTTT
d_call: -; clone_size: -; v_call: TRBV27; j_call: TRBJ2-5; cdr3_aa: CASLWTGNGETQYF; cdr3_nt: TGTGCCAGCCTTTGGACTGGTAATGGGGAGACCCAGTACTTC
d_call: -; clone_size: -; v_call: TRBV3-1/TRBV3-2; j_call: TRBJ2-2; cdr3_aa: CASSRVGELFF; cdr3_nt: TGTGCCAGCTCGAGGGTCGGGGAGCTGTTTTTT
d_call: -; clone_size: -; v_call: TRBV5-6; j_call: TRBJ2-6; cdr3_aa: CASSLARGPGANVLTF; cdr3_nt: TGTGCCAGCAGCTTGGCAAGAGGGCCTGGGGCCAACGTCCTGACTTTC
d_call: TRBD1; clone_size: -; v_call: TRBV6-2/TRBV6-3; j_call: TRBJ1-5; cdr3_aa: CASSYGGGIQPQHF; cdr3_nt: TGTGCCAGCAGTTACGGAGGGGGCATTCAGCCCCAGCATTTT
d_call: -; clone_size: -; v_call: TRBV13; j_call: TRBJ1-1; cdr3_aa: CASIGGGVSTEAFF; cdr3_nt: TGTGCCAGTATAGGAGGGGGAGTGAGTACTGAAGCTTTCTTT
d_call: -; clone_size: -; v_call: TRBV15; j_call: TRBJ1-6; cdr3_aa: CATSRGRNSPLHF; cdr3_nt: TGTGCCACCAGCAGAGGCAGGAACTCACCCCTCCACTTT
d_call: -; clone_size: -; v_call: TRBV6-2/TRBV6-3; j_call: TRBJ1-5; cdr3_aa: CASSVDGSNQPQHF; cdr3_nt: TGTGCCAGCAGTGTGGACGGAAGCAATCAGCCCCAGCATTTT
d_call: -; clone_size: -; v_call: TRBV6-1; j_call: TRBJ1-5; cdr3_aa: CASSENLDLNQPQHF; cdr3_nt: TGTGCCAGCAGTGAAAACCTTGACCTCAATCAGCCCCAGCATTTT
d_call: -; clone_size: -; v_call: TRBV5-4; j_call: TRBJ2-2; cdr3_aa: CASSPAAKTINTGELFF; cdr3_nt: TGTGCCAGCAGCCCTGCAGCTAAGACGATAAACACCGGGGAGCTGTTTTTT
d_call: -; clone_size: -; v_call: TRBV19; j_call: TRBJ1-3; cdr3_aa: CASIRHPVAMENTIYF; cdr3_nt: TGTGCCAGTATACGACATCCCGTCGCTATGGAAAACACCATATATTTT
d_call: -; clone_size: -; v_call: TRBV29-1; j_call: TRBJ1-2; cdr3_aa: CSVEGQNYGYTF; cdr3_nt: TGCAGCGTTGAAGGGCAGAACTATGGCTACACCTTC
d_call: -; clone_size: -; v_call: TRBV28; j_call: TRBJ2-7; cdr3_aa: CASTRQAARYEQYF; cdr3_nt: TGTGCCAGCACTCGACAGGCGGCGCGCTACGAGCAGTACTTC
d_call: -; clone_size: -; v_call: TRBV9; j_call: TRBJ1-2; cdr3_aa: CASSVAGGGYGYTF; cdr3_nt: TGTGCCAGCAGCGTAGCCGGGGGCGGCTATGGCTACACCTTC
d_call: TRBD2; clone_size: -; v_call: TRBV28; j_call: TRBJ2-1; cdr3_aa: CASSNAGLAERSSYNEQFF; cdr3_nt: TGTGCCAGCAGCAACGCCGGGCTAGCGGAACGGAGCTCCTACAATGAGCAGTTCTTC
d_call: TRBD2; clone_size: -; v_call: TRBV6-5; j_call: TRBJ2-5; cdr3_aa: CASATSAETQYF; cdr3_nt: TGTGCCAGTGCTACTAGCGCGGAGACCCAGTACTTC
d_call: TRBD2; clone_size: -; v_call: TRBV3-1/TRBV3-2; j_call: TRBJ2-7; cdr3_aa: CASSLSGSMVEQYF; cdr3_nt: TGTGCCAGCAGCCTCAGCGGGAGCATGGTCGAGCAGTACTTC
d_call: -; clone_size: -; v_call: TRBV14; j_call: TRBJ2-7; cdr3_aa: CASSQFLRGEQYF; cdr3_nt: TGTGCCAGCAGCCAATTTTTGAGGGGCGAGCAGTACTTC
d_call: -; clone_size: -; v_call: TRBV19; j_call: TRBJ1-5; cdr3_aa: CASSIPRGLTQGNQPQHF; cdr3_nt: TGTGCCAGTAGTATACCCCGGGGTTTAACACAGGGTAATCAGCCCCAGCATTTT
d_call: -; clone_size: -; v_call: TRBV5-6; j_call: TRBJ2-3; cdr3_aa: CASSLARGADTDTQYF; cdr3_nt: TGTGCCAGCAGCTTGGCCCGGGGGGCCGACACAGATACGCAGTATTTT
d_call: -; clone_size: -; v_call: TRBV5-8; j_call: TRBJ2-1; cdr3_aa: CASSLAGPYNEQFF; cdr3_nt: TGTGCCAGCAGCTTGGCAGGACCCTACAATGAGCAGTTCTTC
d_call: TRBD2; clone_size: -; v_call: TRBV6-1; j_call: TRBJ2-3; cdr3_aa: CASSEASAGGPTDTQYF; cdr3_nt: TGTGCCAGCAGTGAAGCCTCAGCGGGAGGGCCCACAGATACGCAGTATTTT
d_call: -; clone_size: -; v_call: TRBV4-2; j_call: TRBJ1-5; cdr3_aa: CASSPKSRDSFVWGVDQPQHF; cdr3_nt: TGTGCCAGCAGCCCTAAGAGCAGGGATTCATTCGTGTGGGGGGTCGACCAGCCCCAGCATTTT
d_call: TRBD1; clone_size: -; v_call: TRBV7-9; j_call: TRBJ2-1; cdr3_aa: CASSSTGQGDNEQFF; cdr3_nt: TGTGCCAGCAGCTCCACGGGACAGGGGGACAATGAGCAGTTCTTC
d_call: -; clone_size: -; v_call: TRBV28; j_call: TRBJ2-4; cdr3_aa: CASSYHTGSKNIQYF; cdr3_nt: TGTGCCAGCAGCTACCATACAGGGTCCAAAAACATTCAGTACTTC
d_call: -; clone_size: -; v_call: TRBV12-3/TRBV12-4; j_call: TRBJ1-2; cdr3_aa: CASSVRWGGYTF; cdr3_nt: TGTGCCAGCAGCGTAAGGTGGGGTGGCTACACCTTC
d_call: TRBD1; clone_size: few; v_call: TRBV7-8; j_call: TRBJ2-1; cdr3_aa: CASSLRGPAEQFF; cdr3_nt: TGTGCCAGCAGCTTAAGGGGGCCGGCTGAGCAGTTCTTC
d_call: TRBD2; clone_size: -; v_call: TRBV30; j_call: TRBJ2-3; cdr3_aa: CAWRLAGKTTDTQYF; cdr3_nt: TGTGCCTGGCGACTAGCGGGAAAGACCACAGATACGCAGTATTTT
d_call: TRBD1; clone_size: -; v_call: TRBV28; j_call: TRBJ2-4; cdr3_aa: CASSLPPPTGIVKNIQYF; cdr3_nt: TGTGCCAGCAGTTTACCCCCACCGACAGGGATCGTCAAAAACATTCAGTACTTC
d_call: -; clone_size: -; v_call: TRBV18; j_call: TRBJ1-2; cdr3_aa: CASSPRPKWPGGPDSGYTF; cdr3_nt: TGTGCCAGCTCACCACGACCTAAATGGCCCGGGGGTCCAGATTCTGGCTACACCTTC
d_call: -; clone_size: -; v_call: TRBV19; j_call: TRBJ1-5; cdr3_aa: CASSIVGSIRNQPQHF; cdr3_nt: TGTGCCAGTAGTATCGTAGGGAGTATTCGCAATCAGCCCCAGCATTTT
d_call: -; clone_size: -; v_call: TRBV6-5; j_call: TRBJ1-6; cdr3_aa: CASSYSLGVKNSPLHF; cdr3_nt: TGTGCCAGCAGTTACTCGCTCGGGGTTAAAAATTCACCCCTCCACTTT
d_call: -; clone_size: -; v_call: TRBV7-8; j_call: TRBJ1-6; cdr3_aa: CASSSAGTENNSPLHF; cdr3_nt: TGTGCCAGCAGCTCGGCCGGGACCGAGAATAATTCACCCCTCCACTTT